A single sample gave rise to the 26 T cell receptor beta chains below, sequenced in a study of blood T cell repertoires in COVID-19. Here immunoSEQ multiplex PCR was the method, and the copy in TCRdb shows in-frame clones only, minus some. The table lists 80,000 to 100,000 clones, around 90% of them singletons. Sequencing was done on a sample of peripheral blood. Source of these receptors: a woman aged 50 to 65 with active or convalescent COVID-19.

V usage is TRBV2 and J usage is TRBJ1-2; no reliable D call. The germline V gene encodes CDR1 SNHLY and CDR2 FYNNEI. The CDR3 extends over 11 amino acids. The V and J ends lost 6 bases and 5 bases respectively, with 7 bases between them. Here the CDR3 reads CASRTSYGYTF. CDR3 nucleotide sequence: TGTGCCAGCAGGACATCTTATGGCTACACCTTC.

The chain combines TRBV5-6 with TRBJ2-5; 10 nucleotides align to TRBD2. In germline, CDR1 is SGHDT, CDR2 YYEEEE. V shed 4 bases, J shed 3 bases, and the junction held 9 bases outside the gene matches. The CDR3 is 16 amino acids. Here the CDR3 DNA reads TGTGCCAGCAGCCGGGCCCTGCTAGCGGGGGAAGAGACCCAGTACTTC. This codes for CASSRALLAGEETQYF.

This clone was seen only once. This chain uses TRBV30 with TRBJ1-3; perhaps TRBD1 as D (5 bases). Germline values: CDR1 GTSNPN, CDR2 SVGIG (reference sequence). This CDR3 has 13 amino acids. CDR3 loop: CALGTPPGNTIYF. Written as DNA, the CDR3 is TGTGCGCTCGGGACTCCACCGGGAAACACCATATATTTT.

The chain is built from TRBV5-6 and TRBJ1-1, with a possible D match to TRBD1 (5 bases). This CDR3 contains 13 residues. Trimming took 6 bases from V and 2 from J, leaving 11 bases between them. Germline lookup yields CDR1 SGHDT and CDR2 YYEEEE. The CDR3 nucleotides are TGTGCCAGCACCACGGACATCAACACTGAAGCTTTCTTT. This translates into CASTTDINTEAFF.

The chain uses TRBV3-1 (or the pseudogene TRBV3-2) and TRBJ2-1; 9 bases agree with TRBD2. V lost 2 bases, J lost 6 bases, and 5 bases stayed unmatched. Looked up from germline, CDR1 is LGHDT and CDR2 is YNNKEL (reference sequence). CDR3 length equals 15 residues. Here the CDR3 DNA reads TGTGCCAGCAGCCAATTCCAACTAGCGGGCAATGAGCAGTTCTTC. It codes for CASSQFQLAGNEQFF.

The DNA of the CDR3 is TGTGCCACCAGTGATTATAGCGGGAGACGCACAGATACGCAGTATTTT. The encoded protein is CATSDYSGRRTDTQYF. The chain combines TRBV24-1 with TRBJ2-3, with 9 bases aligning to TRBD2. Germline V gene lookup returns CDR1 KGHDR and CDR2 SFDVKD. V lost 2 bases and J lost 1; bases outside the gene matches: 3. This CDR3 comprises 16 residues.

J is TRBJ1-3 and V is TRBV7-8; 10 bases agree with TRBD1. Trimming at V came to 5 bases and at J to 3 bases, leaving 13 bases not matched to a gene. CDR3 length: 18 amino acids. Germline V gene data show CDR1 as SGHVS and CDR2 as FQNEAQ. The CDR3 DNA follows: TGTGCCAGCAGCCTCTTCACCGGGACAGGGGTTTTTGGAAACACCATATATTTT. As protein: CASSLFTGTGVFGNTIYF.

This sequence joins TRBV12-3 or TRBV12-4 and TRBJ2-7, with D uncertain. Trimming stripped 6 bases from V and 2 bases from J, with 11 bases between. This CDR3 contains 13 residues. This CDR3 reads CASRTAAAYEQYF. The CDR3 coding sequence is TGTGCCAGCAGGACTGCGGCCGCCTACGAGCAGTACTTC.

The rearrangement links TRBV12-5 to TRBJ1-2; TRBD1 matches 11 bases. V dropped 7 bases and J dropped 1; count of bases not matched to a gene: 11. Germline V gene sequence: CDR1 LGHNT, CDR2 FRNRAP. This CDR3 spans 17 amino acids. CDR3 amino acids: CASAQGTGGEGNYGYTF. In DNA, the CDR3 is TGTGCTAGTGCCCAAGGGACAGGGGGAGAAGGTAACTATGGCTACACCTTC.

The V gene is TRBV5-1, the J gene TRBJ2-1, with D possibly being TRBD2 (6 bases). The length of the CDR3 is 14 residues. Germline assignment: CDR1 SGHRS and CDR2 YFSETQ. Trimming took off 0 bases at V and 8 bases at J, with 12 bases between the two ends. The CDR3 region has the DNA TGCGCCAGCAGCTTGGGAACTAGCCGGGATGAGCAGTTCTTC. Its translation is CASSLGTSRDEQFF.

This clone was counted a single time. The chain employs TRBV5-1 and TRBJ2-3; no clear D. The germline V gene encodes CDR1 SGHRS and CDR2 YFSETQ. The CDR3 loop spans 11 amino acids. The germline V and J ends were trimmed by 5 bases and 5 bases, with 6 bases remaining between them. DNA for the CDR3: TGCGCCAGCAGTGAGCAAGATACGCAGTATTTT. Amino acids: CASSEQDTQYF.

This clone has more than one count but fewer than ten. This chain links TRBV2 with TRBJ1-2, with 7 bases fitting TRBD1. Germline V gives CDR1 SNHLY, CDR2 FYNNEI. There are 15 residues in the CDR3. The V gene end was trimmed by 5 bases and the J gene end by 3 bases; junction bases not matched to a gene: 9. The chain's CDR3 is CASSSTRQGDYGYTF. The CDR3 nucleotides read TGTGCCAGCAGTTCTACCAGACAGGGAGACTATGGCTACACCTTC. Filled out from reference TRBV2 and TRBJ1-2, the complete variable domain reads EPEVTQTPSHQVTQMGQEVILRCVPISNHLYFYWYRQILGQKVEFLVSFYNNEISEKSEIFDDQFSVERPDGSNFTLKIRSTKLEDSAMYFCASSSTRQGDYGYTFGSGTRLTVV.

This sequence joins TRBV9 and TRBJ2-3, with 10 bases aligning to TRBD2. The CDR3 has 16 residues. Trimming cost V 4 bases and J 2 bases; bases outside gene matches: 7. The germline gives CDR1 SGDLS, CDR2 YYNGEE. The CDR3 DNA is TGTGCCAGCAGCTTCTCTAGCGGGGGCCACACAGATACGCAGTATTTT. It encodes CASSFSSGGHTDTQYF.

The chain links TRBV15 to TRBJ1-3; maybe TRBD1 (5 bases). Germline lookup yields CDR1 LNHNV and CDR2 YYDKDF (reference sequence). There are 15 residues in the CDR3. V was cut by 1 base and J by 2 bases, with 9 bases left in between. CDR3: CATSRARGAGNTIYF. For the CDR3, the DNA is TGTGCCACCAGCAGAGCCCGGGGGGCTGGAAACACCATATATTTT. Drawing the rest from reference TRBV15 and TRBJ1-3, the complete variable domain is DAMVIQNPRYQVTQFGKPVTLSCSQTLNHNVMYWYQQKSSQAPKLLFHYYDKDFNNEADTPDNFQSRRPNTSFCFLDIRSPGLGDTAMYLCATSRARGAGNTIYFGEGSWLTVV.

The V and J genes are TRBV9 and TRBJ2-3; TRBD2 agrees at 12 bases. V was clipped by 2 bases and J by 3 bases; unmatched bases: 1. Germline values: CDR1 SGDLS, CDR2 YYNGEE. The CDR3 covers 15 residues. CDR3 amino acids: CASSVGLAGTDTQYF. As DNA, the CDR3 is TGTGCCAGCAGCGTTGGACTAGCGGGGACAGATACGCAGTATTTT.

The count of this clone is one. The V call is TRBV6-2 or TRBV6-3, the J call TRBJ1-2, with D uncertain. This CDR3 region has 13 residues. Trimming removed 2 bases at V and 6 bases at J, with 10 bases between. Germline lookup yields CDR1 MNHEY and CDR2 SVGEGT. The CDR3 loop is CASSYGLANGYTF. In DNA form, the CDR3 reads TGTGCCAGCAGTTACGGTCTCGCGAATGGCTACACCTTC.

This clone has only a few counts. This sequence joins TRBV7-9 and TRBJ1-6, with TRBD1 matching over 7 bases. The length of the CDR3 is 15 residues. After removal of 5 bases from V and 6 bases from J, the junction contained 7 bases not matched to a gene. The germline CDR1 and CDR2 sequences are SEHNR and FQNEAQ (reference sequence). CDR3 coding DNA: TGTGCCAGCAGCCCGAGGGGGCAGGGTAATTCACCCCTCCACTTT. It translates to CASSPRGQGNSPLHF.

J is TRBJ2-3 and V is TRBV2; 9 bases are shared with TRBD2. V shed 3 bases, J shed 2 bases, and the junction held 3 bases outside the gene matches. This CDR3 contains 15 residues. Germline V gene data show CDR1 as SNHLY and CDR2 as FYNNEI. In nucleotides, the CDR3 is TGTGCCAGCAGTGAGACTAGCGGCTTCACAGATACGCAGTATTTT. Its protein is CASSETSGFTDTQYF.

The V gene is TRBV18, the J gene TRBJ1-5; 8 bases fit TRBD1. Germline V gene data show CDR1 as KGHSH and CDR2 as LQKENI. CDR3 length: 13 amino acids. The junction had 1 base not matched to a gene; V was cut back by 2 bases and J by 7 bases. The CDR3 spells CASSPDRGQPQHF. The CDR3 DNA reads as TGTGCCAGCTCACCAGACAGGGGACAGCCCCAGCATTTT. Based on the CDR3 plus reference TRBV18 and TRBJ1-5, the full variable domain is NAGVMQNPRHLVRRRGQEARLRCSPMKGHSHVYWYRQLPEEGLKFMVYLQKENIIDESGMPKERFSAEFPKEGPSILRIQQVVRGDSAAYFCASSPDRGQPQHFGDGTRLSIL.

This chain uses TRBV30 with TRBJ1-2; the D is unclear. Per the germline V gene, CDR1 is GTSNPN and CDR2 is SVGIG (reference sequence). Trimming took 1 base from V and 4 from J, leaving 7 bases between them. CDR3 length: 12 residues. CDR3 in amino acids: CAWSGGTYGYTF. CDR3 DNA: TGTGCCTGGAGTGGCGGCACCTATGGCTACACCTTC.

The chain is built from TRBV27 and TRBJ2-1; 8 bases map to TRBD2. This CDR3 contains 17 residues. Germline V CDR1 and CDR2: MNHEY, SMNVEV (reference sequence). Germline trimming cut 5 bases from V and 6 bases from J; bases unmatched to any gene: 15. The chain's CDR3 is CASSMGSGVTLRNEQFF. Here the CDR3 DNA reads TGTGCCAGCAGTATGGGTAGCGGGGTAACTTTACGCAATGAGCAGTTCTTC.

The genes are TRBV14 and TRBJ2-7; D gene uncertain. Trimming shortened V by 0 bases and J by 4 bases, and 7 bases separated the two germline ends. CDR3 length: 13 residues. The germline gives CDR1 SGHDN, CDR2 FVKESK. CDR3 amino acids: CASSQEIPYEQYF. The CDR3 coding sequence is TGTGCCAGCAGCCAAGAAATTCCGTACGAGCAGTACTTC.

The rearrangement uses TRBV7-8 and TRBJ1-2; a weak D match, TRBD1 (5 bases). V was trimmed by 0 bases and J by 3 bases, leaving 8 bases between them. The CDR3 contains 14 residues. Germline assignment: CDR1 SGHVS and CDR2 FQNEAQ. The CDR3 protein is CASSLAPRDYGYTF. The CDR3 coding sequence is TGTGCCAGCAGCTTAGCGCCCAGGGACTATGGCTACACCTTC.

The J gene is TRBJ2-5, the V gene TRBV6-2 or TRBV6-3; D is uncertain. CDR1 is MNHEY and CDR2 is SVGEGT in the germline V gene. The CDR3 is made up of 12 amino acids. Deletions cut 0 bases from V and 7 bases from J, with 6 bases between. CDR3 protein: CASSYSTTTQYF. CDR3 bases: TGTGCCAGCAGTTACTCAACAACGACCCAGTACTTC.

This chain links TRBV29-1 with TRBJ1-1; D is possibly TRBD1 (5 bases). This CDR3 comprises 13 residues. Trimming pared 1 base from V and 5 bases from J, leaving 11 bases between. Per germline, CDR1 SQVTM and CDR2 ANQGSEA. The CDR3 DNA reads as TGCAGCGTTGAAGTACAGGTTTGGACTGAAGCTTTCTTT. This sequence encodes CSVEVQVWTEAFF. Looking up the rest from reference TRBV29-1 and TRBJ1-1 gives the full variable domain: SAVISQKPSRDICQRGTSLTIQCQVDSQVTMMFWYRQQPGQSLTLIATANQGSEATYESGFVIDKFPISRPNLTFSTLTVSNMSPEDSSIYLCSVEVQVWTEAFFGQGTRLTVV.

The rearrangement links TRBV7-8 to TRBJ2-3, with 7 bases aligning to TRBD2. J was trimmed by 3 bases and V by 6 bases; bases with no gene match: 18. This CDR3 is built from 18 residues. Germline CDR1 reads SGHVS; CDR2 reads FQNEAQ. The CDR3 is CASSNSREVRMGTDTQYF. CDR3 nucleotide sequence: TGTGCCAGCAGTAACAGCCGGGAGGTAAGGATGGGAACAGATACGCAGTATTTT.